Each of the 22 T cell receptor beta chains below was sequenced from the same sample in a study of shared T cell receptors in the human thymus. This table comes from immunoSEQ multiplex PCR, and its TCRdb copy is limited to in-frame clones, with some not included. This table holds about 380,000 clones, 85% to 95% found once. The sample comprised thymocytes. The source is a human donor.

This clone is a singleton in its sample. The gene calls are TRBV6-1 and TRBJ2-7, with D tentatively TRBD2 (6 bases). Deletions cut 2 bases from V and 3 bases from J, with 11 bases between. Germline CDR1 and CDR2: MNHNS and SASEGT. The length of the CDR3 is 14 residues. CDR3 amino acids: CASSEYTSYYEQYF. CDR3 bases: TGTGCCAGCAGTGAATACACTAGCTACTACGAGCAGTACTTC.

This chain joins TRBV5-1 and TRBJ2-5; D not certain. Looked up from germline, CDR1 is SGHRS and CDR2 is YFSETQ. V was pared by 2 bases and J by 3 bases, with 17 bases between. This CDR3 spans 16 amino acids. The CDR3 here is CASSLELRPREETQYF. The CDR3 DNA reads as TGCGCCAGCAGCTTAGAGCTAAGACCTCGCGAAGAGACCCAGTACTTC.

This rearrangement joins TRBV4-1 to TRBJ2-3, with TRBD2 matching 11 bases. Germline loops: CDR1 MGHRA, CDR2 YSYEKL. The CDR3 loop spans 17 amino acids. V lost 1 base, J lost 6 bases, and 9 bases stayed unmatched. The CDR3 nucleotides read TGCGCCAGCAGCCAAGCCTCCGGAATAGCGGGGGGGGATACGCAGTATTTT. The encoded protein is CASSQASGIAGGDTQYF.

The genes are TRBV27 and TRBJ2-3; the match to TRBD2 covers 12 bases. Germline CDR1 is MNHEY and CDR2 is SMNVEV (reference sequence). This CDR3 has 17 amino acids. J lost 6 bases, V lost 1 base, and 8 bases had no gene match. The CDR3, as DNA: TGTGCCAGCAGTTTATTCCCTAGCGGGAGGGCCACGGATACGCAGTATTTT. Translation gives CASSLFPSGRATDTQYF.

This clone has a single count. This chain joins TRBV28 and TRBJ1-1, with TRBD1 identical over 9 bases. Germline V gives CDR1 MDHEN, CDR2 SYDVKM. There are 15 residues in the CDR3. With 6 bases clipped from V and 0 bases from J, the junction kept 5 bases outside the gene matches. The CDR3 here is CASRRDRAVNTEAFF. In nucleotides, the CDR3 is TGTGCCAGCAGAAGGGACAGGGCGGTGAACACTGAAGCTTTCTTT.

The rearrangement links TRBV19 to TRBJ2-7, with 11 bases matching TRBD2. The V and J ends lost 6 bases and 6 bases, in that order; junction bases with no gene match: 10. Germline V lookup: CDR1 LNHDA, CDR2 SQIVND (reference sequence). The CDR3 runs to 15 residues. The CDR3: CASSPIRLAGGEQYF. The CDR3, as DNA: TGTGCCAGTAGCCCTATACGCCTAGCGGGAGGCGAGCAGTACTTC.

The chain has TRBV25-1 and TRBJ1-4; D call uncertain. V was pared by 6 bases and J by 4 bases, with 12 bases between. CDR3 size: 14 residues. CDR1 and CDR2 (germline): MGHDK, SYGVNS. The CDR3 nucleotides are TGTGCCAGCAGCGAACTAGGAGTTAATGAAAAACTGTTTTTT. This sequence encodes CASSELGVNEKLFF.

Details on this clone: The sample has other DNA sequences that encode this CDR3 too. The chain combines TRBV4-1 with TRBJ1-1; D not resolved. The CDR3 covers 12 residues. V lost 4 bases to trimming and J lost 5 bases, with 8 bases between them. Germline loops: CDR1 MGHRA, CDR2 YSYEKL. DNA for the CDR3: TGCGCCAGCAGCCTTGAAGGAACTGAAGCTTTCTTT. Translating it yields CASSLEGTEAFF.

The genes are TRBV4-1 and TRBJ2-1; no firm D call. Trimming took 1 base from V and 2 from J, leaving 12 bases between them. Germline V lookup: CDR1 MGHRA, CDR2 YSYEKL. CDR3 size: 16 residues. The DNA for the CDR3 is TGCGCCAGCAGCCAAGTCATCCTCAGAACCTACAATGAGCAGTTCTTC. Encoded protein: CASSQVILRTYNEQFF.

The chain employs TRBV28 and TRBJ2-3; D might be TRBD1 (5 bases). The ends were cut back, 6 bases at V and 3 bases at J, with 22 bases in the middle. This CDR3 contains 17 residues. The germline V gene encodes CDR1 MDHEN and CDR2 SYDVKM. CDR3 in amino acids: CASSRRQKELWTDTQYF. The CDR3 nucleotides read TGTGCCAGCAGCCGAAGACAGAAGGAGCTCTGGACAGATACGCAGTATTTT.

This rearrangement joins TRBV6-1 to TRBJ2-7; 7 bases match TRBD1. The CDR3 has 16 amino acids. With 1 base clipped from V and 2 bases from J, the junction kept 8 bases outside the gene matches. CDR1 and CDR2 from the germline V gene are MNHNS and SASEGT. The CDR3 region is CASSEGTGPPAYEQYF. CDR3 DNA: TGTGCCAGCAGTGAAGGGACAGGCCCCCCAGCCTACGAGCAGTACTTC.

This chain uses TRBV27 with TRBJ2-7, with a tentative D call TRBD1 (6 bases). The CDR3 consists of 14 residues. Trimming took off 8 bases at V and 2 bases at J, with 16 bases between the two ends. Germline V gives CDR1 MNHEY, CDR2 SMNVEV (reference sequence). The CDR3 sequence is CASLAADRPYEQYF. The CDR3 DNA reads TGTGCCAGCCTCGCCGCGGACAGACCCTACGAGCAGTACTTC.

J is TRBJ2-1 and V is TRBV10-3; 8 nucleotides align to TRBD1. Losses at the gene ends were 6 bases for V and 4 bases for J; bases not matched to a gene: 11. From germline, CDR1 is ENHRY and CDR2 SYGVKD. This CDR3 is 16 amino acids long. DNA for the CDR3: TGTGCCATCAGCCTCTCCAGGGGGCAATTGTACAATGAGCAGTTCTTC. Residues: CAISLSRGQLYNEQFF.

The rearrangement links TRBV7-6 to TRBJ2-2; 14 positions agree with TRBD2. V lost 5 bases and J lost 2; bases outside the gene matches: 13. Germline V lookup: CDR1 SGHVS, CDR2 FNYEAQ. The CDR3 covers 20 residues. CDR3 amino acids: CASSPPGTSGSPPNTGELFF. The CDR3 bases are TGTGCCAGCAGCCCCCCCGGGACTAGCGGGAGCCCCCCCAACACCGGGGAGCTGTTTTTT. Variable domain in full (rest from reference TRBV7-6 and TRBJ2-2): GAGVSQSPRYKVTKRGQDVALRCDPISGHVSLYWYRQALGQGPEFLTYFNYEAQQDKSGLPNDRFSAERPEGSISTLTIQRTEQRDSAMYRCASSPPGTSGSPPNTGELFFGEGSRLTVL.

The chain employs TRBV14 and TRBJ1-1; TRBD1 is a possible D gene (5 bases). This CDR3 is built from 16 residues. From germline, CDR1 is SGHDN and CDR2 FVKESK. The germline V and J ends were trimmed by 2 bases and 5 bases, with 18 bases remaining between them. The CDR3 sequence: CASSQRQTQGGTEAFF. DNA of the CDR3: TGTGCCAGCAGCCAAAGACAAACTCAGGGCGGGACTGAAGCTTTCTTT.

The CDR3 spells CASRALAGPGNEQFF. CDR3 in DNA: TGTGCCAGCAGGGCTCTAGCGGGACCTGGGAATGAGCAGTTCTTC. V and J are TRBV7-6 and TRBJ2-1; the match to TRBD2 covers 9 bases. Germline V CDR1 and CDR2: SGHVS, FNYEAQ. Losses at the gene ends were 6 bases for V and 7 bases for J; bases not matched to a gene: 10. There are 15 residues in the CDR3. Combining the CDR3 with reference TRBV7-6 and TRBJ2-1 gives the whole variable domain GAGVSQSPRYKVTKRGQDVALRCDPISGHVSLYWYRQALGQGPEFLTYFNYEAQQDKSGLPNDRFSAERPEGSISTLTIQRTEQRDSAMYRCASRALAGPGNEQFFGPGTRLTVL.

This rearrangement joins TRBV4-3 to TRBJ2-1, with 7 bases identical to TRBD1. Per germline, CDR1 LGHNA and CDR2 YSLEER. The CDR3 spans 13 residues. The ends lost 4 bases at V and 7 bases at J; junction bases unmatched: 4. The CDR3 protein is CASSLPGGNEQFF. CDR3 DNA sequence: TGCGCCAGCAGCCTGCCAGGGGGAAATGAGCAGTTCTTC.

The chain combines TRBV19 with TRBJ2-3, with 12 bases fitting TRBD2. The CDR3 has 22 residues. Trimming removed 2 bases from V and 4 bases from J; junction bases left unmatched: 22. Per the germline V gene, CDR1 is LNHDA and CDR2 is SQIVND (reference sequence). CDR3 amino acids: CASSILPGQATRLAGGPDTQYF. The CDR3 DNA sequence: TGTGCCAGTAGTATACTACCCGGGCAGGCCACGAGGCTAGCGGGAGGGCCAGATACGCAGTATTTT.

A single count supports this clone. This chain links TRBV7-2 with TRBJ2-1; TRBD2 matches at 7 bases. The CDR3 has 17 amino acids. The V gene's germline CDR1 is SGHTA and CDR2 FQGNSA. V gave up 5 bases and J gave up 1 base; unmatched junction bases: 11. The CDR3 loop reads CASSLRGRGISYNEQFF. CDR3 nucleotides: TGTGCCAGCAGCCTAAGAGGGCGGGGGATTTCCTACAATGAGCAGTTCTTC.

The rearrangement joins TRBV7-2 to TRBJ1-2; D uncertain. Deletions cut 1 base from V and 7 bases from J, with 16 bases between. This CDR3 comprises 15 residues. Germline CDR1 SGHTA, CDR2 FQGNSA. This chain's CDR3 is CASSLGTAAWSGYTF. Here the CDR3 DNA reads TGTGCCAGCAGCTTAGGAACCGCCGCCTGGAGTGGCTACACCTTC.

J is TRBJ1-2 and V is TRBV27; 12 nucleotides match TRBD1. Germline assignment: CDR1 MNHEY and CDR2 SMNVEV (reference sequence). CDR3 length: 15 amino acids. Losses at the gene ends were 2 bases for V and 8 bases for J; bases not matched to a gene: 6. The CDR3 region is CASSLLGQGAEGYTF. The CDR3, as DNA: TGTGCCAGCAGTTTACTGGGACAGGGGGCGGAGGGCTACACCTTC.

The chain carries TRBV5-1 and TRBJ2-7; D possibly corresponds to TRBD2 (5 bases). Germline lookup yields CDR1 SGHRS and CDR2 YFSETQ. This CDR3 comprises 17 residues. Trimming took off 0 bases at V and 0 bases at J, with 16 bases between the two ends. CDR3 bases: TGCGCCAGCAGCTTGGGGGCTAAGGAGCGGAGCTCCTACGAGCAGTACTTC. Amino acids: CASSLGAKERSSYEQYF. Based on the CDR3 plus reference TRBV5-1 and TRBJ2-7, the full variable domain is KAGVTQTPRYLIKTRGQQVTLSCSPISGHRSVSWYQQTPGQGLQFLFEYFSETQRNKGNFPGRFSGRQFSNSRSEMNVSTLELGDSALYLCASSLGAKERSSYEQYFGPGTRLTVT.